The 11 T cell receptor beta chains below were found in one sample sequenced in a study of OX40 agonist ivuxolimab in advanced cancers. Only in-frame clones appear in the TCRdb table, and some are missing; sequencing was by immunoSEQ multiplex PCR. The profile shows more than 95,000 clones, approximately 93% of them singletons. This sample comprised CD4+ or CD8+ T cells sorted from blood, obtained in a trial of the OX40 agonist ivuxolimab. The receptors were gathered from an adult with an advanced solid tumor such as melanoma, head and neck, liver or kidney cancer.

The chain is built from TRBV6-6 and TRBJ1-5, with TRBD1 as a possible D gene (6 bases). The CDR3 has 15 residues. Germline lookup yields CDR1 MNHNY and CDR2 SVGAGI (reference sequence). V was pared by 4 bases and J by 1 base, with 11 bases between. CDR3 sequence reads: CASSSRQGSNQPQHF. The CDR3 coding sequence is TGTGCCAGCAGTTCAAGGCAGGGGAGCAATCAGCCCCAGCATTTT.

This clone was detected once. The gene calls are TRBV4-3 and TRBJ2-1; 7 positions match TRBD2. V shed 4 bases and J 2 bases; nucleotides not matched to a gene: 8. The germline V gene encodes CDR1 LGHNA and CDR2 YSLEER. The CDR3 length is 16 residues. DNA of the CDR3: TGCGCCAGCAGCCCCCGACCTAGCGGCCCCTACAATGAGCAGTTCTTC. The encoded protein is CASSPRPSGPYNEQFF.

The V and J genes are TRBV11-2 and TRBJ2-3; 7 bases are a match to TRBD1. CDR1 is SGHAT and CDR2 is FQNNGV in the germline V gene. The ends lost 8 bases at V and 2 bases at J; junction bases unmatched: 16. The CDR3 length is 17 residues. In DNA, the CDR3 is TGTGCCAGCCCCTCGAGCGGCATAGGGGGCCTCACAGATACGCAGTATTTT. Translating it yields CASPSSGIGGLTDTQYF.

This chain uses TRBV6-6 with TRBJ2-3; 11 positions agree with TRBD2. V was clipped by 4 bases and J by 2 bases; unmatched bases: 5. This CDR3 spans 16 amino acids. CDR1 is MNHNY, CDR2 SVGAGI, per germline (reference sequence). CDR3 nucleotides: TGTGCCAGCAGTTCCAGACTAGCGGGGTCCACAGATACGCAGTATTTT. Translation: CASSSRLAGSTDTQYF.

The chain uses TRBV5-4 and TRBJ2-7, with 8 positions matching TRBD2. This CDR3 has 15 amino acids. The germline V gene encodes CDR1 SGHNT and CDR2 YYREEE (reference sequence). Trimming took 0 bases from V and 3 from J; bases not matched to a gene: 5. The CDR3: CASSLGLAGYYEQYF. The CDR3 nucleotides are TGTGCCAGCAGCTTGGGCCTAGCGGGCTACTACGAGCAGTACTTC. Complete variable domain (other parts from reference TRBV5-4 and TRBJ2-7): ETGVTQSPTHLIKTRGQQVTLRCSSQSGHNTVSWYQQALGQGPQFIFQYYREEENGRGNFPPRFSGLQFPNYSSELNVNALELDDSALYLCASSLGLAGYYEQYFGPGTRLTVT.

The chain combines TRBV5-1 with TRBJ2-6, with 7 bases fitting TRBD1. The germline gives CDR1 SGHRS, CDR2 YFSETQ. The V and J ends lost 5 bases and 0 bases, in that order; junction bases with no gene match: 8. The CDR3 has 17 residues. This CDR3 is CASSRGQTSSGANVLTF. As DNA, the CDR3 is TGCGCCAGCAGTCGGGGACAGACCTCCTCTGGGGCCAACGTCCTGACTTTC.

The chain uses TRBV4-3 and TRBJ2-3; 9 bases match TRBD2. The V segment lost 2 bases and the J segment 1 base; nucleotides outside the gene matches: 13. The CDR3 totals 19 residues. The germline CDR1 and CDR2 sequences are LGHNA and YSLEER. CDR3 in amino acids: CASSQSTLGASGGTDTQYF. CDR3 sequence (DNA): TGCGCCAGCAGCCAATCTACCTTAGGGGCTAGCGGGGGCACAGATACGCAGTATTTT.

V gene TRBV2 combines with J gene TRBJ2-1; 8 bases are shared with TRBD2. The junction had 10 bases not matched to a gene; V was cut back by 9 bases and J by 9 bases. This CDR3 contains 13 residues. CDR1 and CDR2 from the germline V gene are SNHLY and FYNNEI. For the CDR3, the DNA is TGTGCCAGTGGGGTTGAGCGGGGGACTGAGCAGTTCTTC. Translation: CASGVERGTEQFF.

This clone came up once. The chain links TRBV6-5 to TRBJ2-7, with 7 positions matching TRBD1. Trimming took 3 bases from V and 0 from J; bases not matched to a gene: 2. The CDR3 spans 14 residues. In germline, CDR1 is MNHEY, CDR2 SVGAGI. The CDR3 region has the DNA TGTGCCAGCAGTTATGACAGGGTCTCCTACGAGCAGTACTTC. It yields the protein CASSYDRVSYEQYF.

The rearrangement uses TRBV28 and TRBJ1-2; 9 bases fit TRBD1. Germline lookup yields CDR1 MDHEN and CDR2 SYDVKM. V was clipped by 6 bases and J by 4 bases; unmatched bases: 6. The CDR3 spans 14 residues. The CDR3 protein is CASSSTGGSYGYTF. The CDR3 DNA sequence: TGTGCCAGCAGCTCAACAGGGGGCAGCTATGGCTACACCTTC.

CDR3 nucleotides: TGTGCCAGCAGGTTACTGGGACTCCCAATCCATGAGCAGTTCTTC. This gives the protein CASRLLGLPIHEQFF. The J gene is TRBJ2-1, the V gene TRBV6-6; maybe TRBD2 (6 bases). The CDR3 is 15 residues long. Germline V gene data show CDR1 as MNHNY and CDR2 as SVGAGI (reference sequence). V lost 6 bases, J lost 8 bases, and 20 bases lay in between.